Listed below are T cell receptor beta chains from one sample, sequenced in a study of identical twins. MiXCR, applied by TCRdb to the 5' RACE reads, yields one record per CDR3 protein. The data hold some 570,000 distinct CDR3 sequences, with approximately 20% observed a single time. This sample also belongs to another study, concerning yellow fever vaccine responses in identical twins.

Sequencing used CD4+ T cells sorted from blood. The receptor set was obtained from a woman in her late teens or twenties in good health. Both conserved end residues are part of each CDR3.

v_call cdr3_aa
TRBV7-3 CASSPTSGREQFF
TRBV18 CASSPGLAYEQYF
TRBV7-2 CASSLGIVGSYEQYF
TRBV10-1 CASSGRTGGAYEQYF
TRBV10-3 CAISDALSADTQYF
TRBV7-6 CASNWVKWVDEKLFF
TRBV3-1 CASSQEIGQVNEQFF
TRBV20-1 CSARQSTDTQYF
TRBV28 CASSDRDRGPSPLHF
TRBV20-1 CSARTGGFETEAFF
TRBV28 CASRTTAGGGYTF
TRBV20-1 CSARDPRLTKTQYF
TRBV7-2 CASSSRTGVRGYTF